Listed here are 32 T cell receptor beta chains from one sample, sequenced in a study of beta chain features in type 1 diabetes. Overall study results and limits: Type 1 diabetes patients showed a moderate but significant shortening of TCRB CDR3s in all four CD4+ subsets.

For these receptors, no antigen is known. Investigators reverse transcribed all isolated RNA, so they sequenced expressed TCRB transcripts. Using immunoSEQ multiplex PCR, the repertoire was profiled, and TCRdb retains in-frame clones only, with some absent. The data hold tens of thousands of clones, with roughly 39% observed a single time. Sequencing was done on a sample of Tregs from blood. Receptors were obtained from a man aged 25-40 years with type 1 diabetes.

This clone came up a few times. The CDR3 protein is CASSLFSGSNEQFF. The CDR3 bases are TGTGCCAGCAGCTTGTTTAGCGGGAGCAATGAGCAGTTCTTC. The chain employs TRBV5-6 and TRBJ2-1, with 9 bases matching TRBD2. J gave up 6 bases and V 1 base, and 2 bases lay outside the gene matches. CDR3 length: 14 residues. Germline assignment: CDR1 SGHDT and CDR2 YYEEEE.

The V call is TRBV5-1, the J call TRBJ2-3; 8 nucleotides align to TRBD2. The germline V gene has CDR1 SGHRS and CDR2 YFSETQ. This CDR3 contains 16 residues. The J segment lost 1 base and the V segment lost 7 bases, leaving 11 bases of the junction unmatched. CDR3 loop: CASDGSTGGGTDTQYF. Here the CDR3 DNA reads TGCGCCAGCGACGGTTCTACGGGAGGGGGCACAGATACGCAGTATTTT. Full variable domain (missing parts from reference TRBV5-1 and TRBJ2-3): KAGVTQTPRYLIKTRGQQVTLSCSPISGHRSVSWYQQTPGQGLQFLFEYFSETQRNKGNFPGRFSGRQFSNSRSEMNVSTLELGDSALYLCASDGSTGGGTDTQYFGPGTRLTVL.

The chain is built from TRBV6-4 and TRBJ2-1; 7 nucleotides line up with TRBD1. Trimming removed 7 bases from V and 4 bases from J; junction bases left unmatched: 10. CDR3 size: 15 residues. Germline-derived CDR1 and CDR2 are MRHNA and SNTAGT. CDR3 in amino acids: CASTPQQGQYNEQFF. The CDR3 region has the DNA TGTGCCAGCACCCCTCAACAGGGACAGTACAATGAGCAGTTCTTC.

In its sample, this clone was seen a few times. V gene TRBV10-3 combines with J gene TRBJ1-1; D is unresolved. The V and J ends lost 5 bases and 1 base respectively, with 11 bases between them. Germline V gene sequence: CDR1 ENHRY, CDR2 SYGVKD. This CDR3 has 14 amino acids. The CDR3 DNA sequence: TGTGCCATCAGTAGGGAGGCGCAGAACACTGAAGCTTTCTTT. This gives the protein CAISREAQNTEAFF.

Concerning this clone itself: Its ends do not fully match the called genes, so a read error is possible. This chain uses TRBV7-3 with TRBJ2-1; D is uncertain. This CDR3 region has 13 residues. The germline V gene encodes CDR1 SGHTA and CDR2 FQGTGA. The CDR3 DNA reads TGTGCCAGCAGCTTTTACTCCAACAATGAGCAGTTCTTC. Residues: CASSFYSNNEQFF.

Here the CDR3 reads CASKDRDSNTGELFF. The DNA for the CDR3 is TGCGCCAGCAAGGACAGGGACTCGAACACCGGGGAGCTGTTTTTT. V gene TRBV5-1 combines with J gene TRBJ2-2, with 8 bases that match TRBD1. The CDR3 contains 15 residues. Germline CDR1 and CDR2: SGHRS and YFSETQ. The V segment lost 6 bases and the J segment 0 bases; nucleotides outside the gene matches: 4.

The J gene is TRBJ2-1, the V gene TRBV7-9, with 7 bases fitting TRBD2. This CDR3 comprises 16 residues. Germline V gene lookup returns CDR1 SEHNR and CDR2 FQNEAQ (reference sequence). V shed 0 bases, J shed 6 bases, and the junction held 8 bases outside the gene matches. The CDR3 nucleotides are TGTGCCAGCAGCTTAGCGAGCGGGGCCCTTACCAATGAGCAGTTCTTC. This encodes CASSLASGALTNEQFF. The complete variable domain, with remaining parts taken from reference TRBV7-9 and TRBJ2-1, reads DTGVSQNPRHKITKRGQNVTFRCDPISEHNRLYWYRQTLGQGPEFLTYFQNEAQLEKSRLLSDRFSAERPKGSFSTLEIQRTEQGDSAMYLCASSLASGALTNEQFFGPGTRLTVL.

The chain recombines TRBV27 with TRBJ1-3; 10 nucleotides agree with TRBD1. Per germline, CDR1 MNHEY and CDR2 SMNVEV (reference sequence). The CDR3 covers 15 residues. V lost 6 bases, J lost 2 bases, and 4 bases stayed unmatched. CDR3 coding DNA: TGTGCCAGCAGCCGACAGGGGGCGCCTGGAAACACCATATATTTT. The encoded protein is CASSRQGAPGNTIYF.

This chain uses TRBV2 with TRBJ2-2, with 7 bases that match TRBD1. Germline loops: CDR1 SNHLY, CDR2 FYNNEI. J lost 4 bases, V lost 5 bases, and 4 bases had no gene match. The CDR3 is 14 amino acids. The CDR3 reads CASSRDRSTGELFF. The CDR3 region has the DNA TGTGCCAGCAGTCGGGACAGAAGCACCGGGGAGCTGTTTTTT.

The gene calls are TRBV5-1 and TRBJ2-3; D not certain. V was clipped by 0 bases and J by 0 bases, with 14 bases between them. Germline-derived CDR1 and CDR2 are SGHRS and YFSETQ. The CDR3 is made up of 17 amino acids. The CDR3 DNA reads TGCGCCAGCAGCTTGGTATCGGGTCTGGAAAGCACAGATACGCAGTATTTT. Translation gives CASSLVSGLESTDTQYF.

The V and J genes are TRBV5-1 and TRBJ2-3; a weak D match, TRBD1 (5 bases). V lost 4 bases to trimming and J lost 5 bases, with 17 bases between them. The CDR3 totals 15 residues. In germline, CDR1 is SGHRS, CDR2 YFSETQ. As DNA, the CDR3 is TGCGCCAGCAGCCCCGGTAGGGGCTTGGGAGATACGCAGTATTTT. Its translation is CASSPGRGLGDTQYF. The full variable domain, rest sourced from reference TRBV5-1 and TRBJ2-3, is KAGVTQTPRYLIKTRGQQVTLSCSPISGHRSVSWYQQTPGQGLQFLFEYFSETQRNKGNFPGRFSGRQFSNSRSEMNVSTLELGDSALYLCASSPGRGLGDTQYFGPGTRLTVL.

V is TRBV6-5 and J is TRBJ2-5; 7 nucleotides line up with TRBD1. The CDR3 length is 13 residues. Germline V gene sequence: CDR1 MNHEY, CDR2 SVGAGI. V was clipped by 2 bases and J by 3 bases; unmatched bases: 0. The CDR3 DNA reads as TGTGCCAGCAGTTACGACAGGGAAGAGACCCAGTACTTC. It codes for CASSYDREETQYF.

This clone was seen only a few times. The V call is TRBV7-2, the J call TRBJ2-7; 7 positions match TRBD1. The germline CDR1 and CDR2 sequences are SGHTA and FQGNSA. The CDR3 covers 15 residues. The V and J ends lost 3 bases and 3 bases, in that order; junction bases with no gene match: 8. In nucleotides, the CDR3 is TGTGCCAGCAGCTTGTCCGGGGACAGAGGCTACGAGCAGTACTTC. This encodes CASSLSGDRGYEQYF.

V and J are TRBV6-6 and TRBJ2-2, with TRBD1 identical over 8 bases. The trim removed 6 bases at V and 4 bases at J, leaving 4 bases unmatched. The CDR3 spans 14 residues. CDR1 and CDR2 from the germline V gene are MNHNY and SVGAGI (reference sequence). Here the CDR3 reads CASSQQGVTGELFF. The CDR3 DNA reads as TGTGCCAGCAGCCAACAGGGGGTCACCGGGGAGCTGTTTTTT.

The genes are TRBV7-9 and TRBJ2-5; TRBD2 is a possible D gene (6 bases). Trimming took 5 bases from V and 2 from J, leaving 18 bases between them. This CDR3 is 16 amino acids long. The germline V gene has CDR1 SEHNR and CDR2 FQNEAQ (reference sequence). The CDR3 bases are TGTGCCAGCAGCCCCTGGCTTGGTAGCGGACAAGAGACCCAGTACTTC. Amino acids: CASSPWLGSGQETQYF.

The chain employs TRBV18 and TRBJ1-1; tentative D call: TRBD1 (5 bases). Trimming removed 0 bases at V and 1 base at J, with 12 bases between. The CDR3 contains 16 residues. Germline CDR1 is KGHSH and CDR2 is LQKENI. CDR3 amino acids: CASSPPQGRENTEAFF. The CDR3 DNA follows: TGTGCCAGCTCACCACCTCAGGGCAGAGAGAACACTGAAGCTTTCTTT.

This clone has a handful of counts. In nucleotides, the CDR3 is TGTGCCAGCAGCTCCTGGGTAGCGGGTGCCTACGAGCAGTACTTC. It translates to CASSSWVAGAYEQYF. The chain has TRBV7-9 and TRBJ2-7; 7 nucleotides agree with TRBD2. CDR3 length: 15 amino acids. Germline V lookup: CDR1 SEHNR, CDR2 FQNEAQ (reference sequence). J lost 2 bases, V lost 4 bases, and 8 bases had no gene match.

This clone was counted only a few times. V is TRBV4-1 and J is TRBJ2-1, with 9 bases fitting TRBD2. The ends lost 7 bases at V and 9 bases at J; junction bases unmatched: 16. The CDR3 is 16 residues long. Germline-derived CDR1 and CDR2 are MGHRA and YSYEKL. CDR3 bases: TGCGCCAGCACCAAGTGGGATAGCGGGAGAGACTGTGAGCAGTTCTTC. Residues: CASTKWDSGRDCEQFF.

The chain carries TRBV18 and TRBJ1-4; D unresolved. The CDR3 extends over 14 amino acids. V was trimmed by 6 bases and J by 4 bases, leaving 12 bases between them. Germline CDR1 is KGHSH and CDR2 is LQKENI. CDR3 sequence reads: CASSFQMNNEKLFF. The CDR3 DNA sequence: TGTGCCAGCTCGTTCCAGATGAATAATGAAAAACTGTTTTTT.

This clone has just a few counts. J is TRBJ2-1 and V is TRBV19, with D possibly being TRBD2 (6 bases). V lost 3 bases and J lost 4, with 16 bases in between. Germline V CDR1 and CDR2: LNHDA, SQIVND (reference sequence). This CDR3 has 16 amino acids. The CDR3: CASSMGRPTSYNEQFF. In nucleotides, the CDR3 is TGTGCCAGTAGTATGGGGAGGCCAACGTCGTACAATGAGCAGTTCTTC.

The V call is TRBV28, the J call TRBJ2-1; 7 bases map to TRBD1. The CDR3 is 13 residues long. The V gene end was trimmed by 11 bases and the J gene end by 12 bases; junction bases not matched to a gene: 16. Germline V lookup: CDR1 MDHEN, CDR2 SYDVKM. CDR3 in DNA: TGTGCCGCCTCCGGGGTGAGGGGGCCCGGGCAGTTCTTC. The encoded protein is CAASGVRGPGQFF.

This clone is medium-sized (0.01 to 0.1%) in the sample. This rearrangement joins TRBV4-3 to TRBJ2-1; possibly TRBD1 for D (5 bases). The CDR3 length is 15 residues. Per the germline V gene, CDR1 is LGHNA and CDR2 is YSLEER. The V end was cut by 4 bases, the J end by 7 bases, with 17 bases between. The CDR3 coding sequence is TGCGCCAGCAGCCCAGGGTGGTTACACCCGAATGAGCAGTTCTTC. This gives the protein CASSPGWLHPNEQFF.

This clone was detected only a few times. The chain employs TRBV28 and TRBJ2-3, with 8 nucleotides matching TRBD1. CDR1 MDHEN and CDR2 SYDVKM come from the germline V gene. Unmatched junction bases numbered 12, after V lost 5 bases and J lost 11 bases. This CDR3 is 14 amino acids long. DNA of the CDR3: TGTGCCAGCAGTCGCGACAGGGGACGGATGAAGCAGTATTTT. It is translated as CASSRDRGRMKQYF. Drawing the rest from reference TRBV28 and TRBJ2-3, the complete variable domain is DVKVTQSSRYLVKRTGEKVFLECVQDMDHENMFWYRQDPGLGLRLIYFSYDVKMKEKGDIPEGYSVSREKKERFSLILESASTNQTSMYLCASSRDRGRMKQYFGPGTRLTVL.

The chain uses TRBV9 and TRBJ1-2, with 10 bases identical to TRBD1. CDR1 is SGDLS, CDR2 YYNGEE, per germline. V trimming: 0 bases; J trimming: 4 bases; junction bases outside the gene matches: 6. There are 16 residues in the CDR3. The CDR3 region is CASSVADRGLGYGYTF. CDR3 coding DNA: TGTGCCAGCAGCGTAGCCGACAGGGGGCTTGGCTATGGCTACACCTTC.

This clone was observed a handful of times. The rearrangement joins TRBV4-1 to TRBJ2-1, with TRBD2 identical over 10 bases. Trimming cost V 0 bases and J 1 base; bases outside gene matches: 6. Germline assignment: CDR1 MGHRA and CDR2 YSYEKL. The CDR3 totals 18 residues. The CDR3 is CASSQDPGLAASYNEQFF. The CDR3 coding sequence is TGCGCCAGCAGCCAAGATCCAGGACTAGCGGCATCCTACAATGAGCAGTTCTTC.

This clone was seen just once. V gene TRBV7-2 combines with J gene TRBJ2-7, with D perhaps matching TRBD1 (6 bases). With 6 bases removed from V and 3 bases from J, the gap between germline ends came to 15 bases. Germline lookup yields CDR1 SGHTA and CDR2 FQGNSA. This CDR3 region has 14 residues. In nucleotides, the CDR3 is TGTGCCAGCAGTAGAACAGGGTCCAACTACGAGCAGTACTTC. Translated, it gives CASSRTGSNYEQYF.

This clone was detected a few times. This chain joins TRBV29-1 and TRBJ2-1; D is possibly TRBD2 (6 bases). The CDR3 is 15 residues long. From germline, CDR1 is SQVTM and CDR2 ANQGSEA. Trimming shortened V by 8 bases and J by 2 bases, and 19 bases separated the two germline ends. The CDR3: CSSMKGGATYNEQFF. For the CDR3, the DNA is TGCAGCTCCATGAAAGGCGGGGCTACCTACAATGAGCAGTTCTTC.

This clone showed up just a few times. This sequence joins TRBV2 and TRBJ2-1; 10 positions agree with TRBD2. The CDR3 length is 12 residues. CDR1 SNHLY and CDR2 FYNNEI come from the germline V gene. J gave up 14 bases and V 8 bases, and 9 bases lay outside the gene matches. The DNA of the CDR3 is TGTGCCAGCTCCGAACTAGCGGGACTGGAGTTCTTC. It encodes CASSELAGLEFF.

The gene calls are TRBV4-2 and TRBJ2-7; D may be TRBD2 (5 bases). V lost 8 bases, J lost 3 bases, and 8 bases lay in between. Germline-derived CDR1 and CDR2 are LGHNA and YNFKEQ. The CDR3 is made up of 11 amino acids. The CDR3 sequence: CASGGLYEQYF. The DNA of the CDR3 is TGTGCCAGCGGCGGACTCTACGAGCAGTACTTC.

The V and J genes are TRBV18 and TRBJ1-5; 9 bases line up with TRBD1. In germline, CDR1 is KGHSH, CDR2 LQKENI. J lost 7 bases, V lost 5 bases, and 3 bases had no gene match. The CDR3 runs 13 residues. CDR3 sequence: CASSADRGQPQHF. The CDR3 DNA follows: TGTGCCAGCTCAGCTGACAGGGGGCAGCCCCAGCATTTT.

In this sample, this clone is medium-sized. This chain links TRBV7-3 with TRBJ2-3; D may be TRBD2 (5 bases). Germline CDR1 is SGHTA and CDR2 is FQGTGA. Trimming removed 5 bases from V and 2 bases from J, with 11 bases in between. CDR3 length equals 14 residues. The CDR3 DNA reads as TGTGCCAGCAGCGTTAGCGCCCACACAGATACGCAGTATTTT. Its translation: CASSVSAHTDTQYF.

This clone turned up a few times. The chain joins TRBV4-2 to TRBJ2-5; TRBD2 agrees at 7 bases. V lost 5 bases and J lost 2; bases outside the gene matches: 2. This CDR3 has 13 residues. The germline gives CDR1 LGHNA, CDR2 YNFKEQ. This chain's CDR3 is CASSGGGQETQYF. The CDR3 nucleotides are TGTGCCAGCAGCGGGGGGGGACAAGAGACCCAGTACTTC.